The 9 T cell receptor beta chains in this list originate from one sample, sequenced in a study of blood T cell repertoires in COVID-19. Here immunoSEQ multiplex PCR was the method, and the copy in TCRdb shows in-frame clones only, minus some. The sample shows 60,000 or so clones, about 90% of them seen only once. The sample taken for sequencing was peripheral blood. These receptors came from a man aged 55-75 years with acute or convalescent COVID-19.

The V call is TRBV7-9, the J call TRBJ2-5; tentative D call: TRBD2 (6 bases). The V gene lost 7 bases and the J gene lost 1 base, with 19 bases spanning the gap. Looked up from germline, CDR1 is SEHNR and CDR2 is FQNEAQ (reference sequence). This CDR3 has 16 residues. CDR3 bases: TGTGCCAGCAATCCCCGGGACTCAAGTCGCCAAGAGACCCAGTACTTC. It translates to CASNPRDSSRQETQYF.

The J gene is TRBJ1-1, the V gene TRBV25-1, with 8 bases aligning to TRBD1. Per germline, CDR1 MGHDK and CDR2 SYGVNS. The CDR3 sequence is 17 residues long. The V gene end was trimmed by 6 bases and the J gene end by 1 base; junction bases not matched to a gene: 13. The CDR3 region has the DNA TGTGCCAGCAGAAACGGACAGGGAACTTGGGGGAACACTGAAGCTTTCTTT. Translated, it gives CASRNGQGTWGNTEAFF.

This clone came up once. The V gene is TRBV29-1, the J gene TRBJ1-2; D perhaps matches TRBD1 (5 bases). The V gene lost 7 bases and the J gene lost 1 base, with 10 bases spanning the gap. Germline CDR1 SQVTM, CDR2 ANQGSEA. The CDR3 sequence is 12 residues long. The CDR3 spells CSGATVNYGYTF. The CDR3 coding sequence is TGCAGCGGAGCGACAGTTAACTATGGCTACACCTTC.

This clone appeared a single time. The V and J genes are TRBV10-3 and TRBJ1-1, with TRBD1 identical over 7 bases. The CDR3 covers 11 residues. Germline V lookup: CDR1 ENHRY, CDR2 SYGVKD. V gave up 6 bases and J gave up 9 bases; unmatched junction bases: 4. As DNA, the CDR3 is TGTGCCATCAGGGACAGGAGCCAAGCTTTCTTT. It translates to CAIRDRSQAFF.

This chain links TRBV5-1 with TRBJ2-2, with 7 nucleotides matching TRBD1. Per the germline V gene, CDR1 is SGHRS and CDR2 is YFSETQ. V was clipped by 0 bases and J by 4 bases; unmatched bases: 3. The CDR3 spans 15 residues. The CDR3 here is CASSLGQGGTGELFF. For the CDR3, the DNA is TGCGCCAGCAGCTTGGGACAGGGCGGCACCGGGGAGCTGTTTTTT.

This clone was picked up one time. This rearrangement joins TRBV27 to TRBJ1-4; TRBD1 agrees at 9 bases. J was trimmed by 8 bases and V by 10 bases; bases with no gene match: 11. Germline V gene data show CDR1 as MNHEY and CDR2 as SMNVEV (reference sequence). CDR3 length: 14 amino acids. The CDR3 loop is CATAGTGNAEKLFF. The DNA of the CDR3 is TGTGCCACAGCGGGGACAGGGAATGCGGAAAAACTGTTTTTT.

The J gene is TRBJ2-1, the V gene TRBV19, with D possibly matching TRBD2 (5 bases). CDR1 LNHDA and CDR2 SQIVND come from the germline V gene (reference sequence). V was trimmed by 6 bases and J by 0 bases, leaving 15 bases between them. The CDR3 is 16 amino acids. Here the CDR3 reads CASSLSSRSSYNEQFF. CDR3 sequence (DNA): TGTGCCAGTAGCCTCTCTAGCCGGAGCTCCTACAATGAGCAGTTCTTC.

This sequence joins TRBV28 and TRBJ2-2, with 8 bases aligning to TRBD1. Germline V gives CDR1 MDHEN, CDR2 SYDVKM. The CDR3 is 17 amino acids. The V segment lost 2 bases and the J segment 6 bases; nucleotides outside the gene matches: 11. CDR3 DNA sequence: TGTGCCAGCAGTTTAAGTGGTTCAAGACAGGGGCCCGGGGAGCTGTTTTTT. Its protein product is CASSLSGSRQGPGELFF.

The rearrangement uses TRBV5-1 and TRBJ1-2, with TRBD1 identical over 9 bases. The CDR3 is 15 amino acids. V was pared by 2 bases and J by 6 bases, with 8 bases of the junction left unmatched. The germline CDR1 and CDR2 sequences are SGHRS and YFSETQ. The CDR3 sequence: CASSLGTQGAHGYTF. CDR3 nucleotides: TGCGCCAGCAGCTTAGGAACACAGGGGGCCCATGGCTACACCTTC.